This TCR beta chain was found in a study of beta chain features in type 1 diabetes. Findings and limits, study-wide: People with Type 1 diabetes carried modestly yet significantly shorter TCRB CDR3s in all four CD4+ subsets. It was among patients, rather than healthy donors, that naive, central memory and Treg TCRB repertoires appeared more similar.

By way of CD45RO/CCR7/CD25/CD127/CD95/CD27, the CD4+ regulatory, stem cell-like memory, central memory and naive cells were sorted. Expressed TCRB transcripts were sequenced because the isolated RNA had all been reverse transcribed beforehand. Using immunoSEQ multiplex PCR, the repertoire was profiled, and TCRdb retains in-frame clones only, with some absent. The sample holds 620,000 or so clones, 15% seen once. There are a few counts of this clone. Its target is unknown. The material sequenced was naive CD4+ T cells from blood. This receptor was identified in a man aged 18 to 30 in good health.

CDR3 DNA: TGTGCCAGCTCACCACCGGGGGGCCTCTTGGACACCGGGGAGCTGTTTTTT. This gives the protein CASSPPGGLLDTGELFF. The genes are TRBV18 and TRBJ2-2; D assignment may be TRBD1 or TRBD2 (6 bases each). Trimming shortened V by 0 bases and J by 3 bases, and 14 bases separated the two germline ends. CDR3 length: 17 amino acids. Germline lookup yields CDR1 KGHSH and CDR2 LQKENI.